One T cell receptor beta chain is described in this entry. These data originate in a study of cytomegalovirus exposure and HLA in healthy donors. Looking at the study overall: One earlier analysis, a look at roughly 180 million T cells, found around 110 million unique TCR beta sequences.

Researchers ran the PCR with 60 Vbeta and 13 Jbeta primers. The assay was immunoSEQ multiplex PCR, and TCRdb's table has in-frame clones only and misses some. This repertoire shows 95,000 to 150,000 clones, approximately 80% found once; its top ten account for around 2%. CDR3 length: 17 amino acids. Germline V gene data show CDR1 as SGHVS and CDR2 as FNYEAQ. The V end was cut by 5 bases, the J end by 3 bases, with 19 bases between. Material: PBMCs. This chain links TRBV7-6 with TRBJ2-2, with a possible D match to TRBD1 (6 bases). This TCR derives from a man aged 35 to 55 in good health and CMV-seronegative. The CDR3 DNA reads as TGTGCCAGCAGCCTTGGGACCGATACAGGGTACACCGGGGAGCTGTTTTTT. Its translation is CASSLGTDTGYTGELFF.